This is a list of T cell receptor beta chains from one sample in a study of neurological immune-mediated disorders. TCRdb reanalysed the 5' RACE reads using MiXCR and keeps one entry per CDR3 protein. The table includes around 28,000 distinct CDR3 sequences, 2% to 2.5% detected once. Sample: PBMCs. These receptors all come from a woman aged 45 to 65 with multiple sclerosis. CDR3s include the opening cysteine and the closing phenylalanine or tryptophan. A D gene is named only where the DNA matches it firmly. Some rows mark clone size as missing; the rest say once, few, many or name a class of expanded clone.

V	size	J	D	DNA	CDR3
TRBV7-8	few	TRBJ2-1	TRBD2	TGTGCCAGCAGCTTAGGGACTAGCGGGGGGTACAATGAGCAGTTCTTC	CASSLGTSGGYNEQFF
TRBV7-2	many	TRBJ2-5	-	TGTGCCAGCAGCTTAGACCAGGCGGGGGAGACCCAGTACTTC	CASSLDQAGETQYF
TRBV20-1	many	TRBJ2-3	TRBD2	TGCAGTGCTAGAGGTCTCACTAGCGGTGGCACAGATACGCAGTATTTT	CSARGLTSGGTDTQYF
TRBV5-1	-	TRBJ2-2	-	TGCGCCAGCAGATGGGACACCGGGGAGCTGTTTTTT	CASRWDTGELFF
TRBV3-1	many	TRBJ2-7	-	TGTGCCAGCAGCCAAGCCAACACAGGGTTCCACGAGCAGTACTTC	CASSQANTGFHEQYF
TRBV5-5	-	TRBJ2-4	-	TGTGCCAGCAGCTCGCAGTCCGTTAGGTTAGGGAACATTCAGTACTTC	CASSSQSVRLGNIQYF
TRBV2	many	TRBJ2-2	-	TGTGCCAGCAGTTGGACAGCAACGAACACCGGGGAGCTGTTTTTT	CASSWTATNTGELFF
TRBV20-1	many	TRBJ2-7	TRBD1	TGCAGTGCTCCGAACTTGGACAGGTCCTACGAGCAGTACTTC	CSAPNLDRSYEQYF
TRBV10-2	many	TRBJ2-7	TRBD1	TGCGCCAGCTGGGACAGGGATCACCACGAGCAGTACTTC	CASWDRDHHEQYF
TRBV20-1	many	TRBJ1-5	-	TGCAGTGCTAGAGATTTTCGGGTAGGCAATCAGCCCCAGCATTTT	CSARDFRVGNQPQHF
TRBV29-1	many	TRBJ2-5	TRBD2	TGCAGCGCCCGAGCGGGACAAGAGACCCAGTACTTC	CSARAGQETQYF
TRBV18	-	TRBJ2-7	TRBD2	TGTGCCAGCTCACCAAATCGATCGGGAGGGGAGCAGTACTTC	CASSPNRSGGEQYF
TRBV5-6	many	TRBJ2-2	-	TGTGCCAGCAGCTTAATGGTCGGGGAGCTGTTTTTT	CASSLMVGELFF
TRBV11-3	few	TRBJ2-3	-	TGTGCCAGCAGCTTAGATCCTCCGGGGACTTTCAGCACAGATACGCAGTATTTT	CASSLDPPGTFSTDTQYF
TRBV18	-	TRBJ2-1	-	TGTGCCAGCTCACCACTTACGGCCCTAGCGTTCAATGAGCAGTTCTTC	CASSPLTALAFNEQFF
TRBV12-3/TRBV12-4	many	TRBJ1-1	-	TGTGCCAGCGGGCGGACAGCCATGAACACTGAAGCTTTCTTT	CASGRTAMNTEAFF
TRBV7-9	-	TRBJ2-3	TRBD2	TGTGCCAGCAGCCGTCCACTAGCGGGGGGCACAGATACGCAGTATTTT	CASSRPLAGGTDTQYF
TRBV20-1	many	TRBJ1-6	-	TGCAGTGCTAGAGAGTGGAACGATTCACCCCTCCACTTT	CSAREWNDSPLHF
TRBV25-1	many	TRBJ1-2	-	TGTGCCAGCAGTGAATACAATGGCTACACCTTC	CASSEYNGYTF
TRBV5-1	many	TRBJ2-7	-	TGCGCCAGCAGCTTGTTTCAGGGGAAAGGGGACGAGCAGTACTTC	CASSLFQGKGDEQYF
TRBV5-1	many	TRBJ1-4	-	TGCGCCAGCAGCTTGGGACCAGGGGCAACTAATGAAAAACTGTTTTTT	CASSLGPGATNEKLFF
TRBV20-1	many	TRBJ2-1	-	TGCAGTGCTAGTTTGGCGGGTCGGGCCTACAATGAGCAGTTCTTC	CSASLAGRAYNEQFF
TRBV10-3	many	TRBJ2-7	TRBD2	TGTGCCATCAGTATTGCGGGAGGGCGGTACGAGCAGTACTTC	CAISIAGGRYEQYF
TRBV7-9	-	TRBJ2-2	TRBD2	TGTGCCAAGCCGGGAGGGACCGGGGAGCTGTTTTTT	CAKPGGTGELFF
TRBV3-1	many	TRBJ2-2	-	TGTGCCAGCAATCCAGGCCCTACCGGGGAGCTGTTTTTT	CASNPGPTGELFF
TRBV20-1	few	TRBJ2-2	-	TGCAGTGCTCCTCGGGTTGGCGGGGAGCTGTTTTTT	CSAPRVGGELFF
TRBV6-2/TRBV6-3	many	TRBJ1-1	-	TGTGCCAGCAGTTACTCTGCCGGTCGTGAAGCTTTCTTT	CASSYSAGREAFF
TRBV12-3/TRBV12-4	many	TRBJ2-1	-	TGTGCCAGCACCCCTGGGTCGGGACTCACCTACAATGAGCAGTTCTTC	CASTPGSGLTYNEQFF
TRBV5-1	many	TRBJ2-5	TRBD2	TGCGCCAGCAGCTTAGGAGGGACTAGCCAAGAGACCCAGTACTTC	CASSLGGTSQETQYF
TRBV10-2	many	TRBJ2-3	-	TGCGCCAGCAGTTTTAGTTTGGATACGCAGTATTTT	CASSFSLDTQYF
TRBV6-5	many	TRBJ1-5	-	TGTGCCAGCAGTTACCAGGCCCTGCAGCCCCAGCATTTT	CASSYQALQPQHF
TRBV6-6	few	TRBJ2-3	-	TGTGCCAGCAGTTACTCGTGGGGGCCCGCAGATACGCAGTATTTT	CASSYSWGPADTQYF
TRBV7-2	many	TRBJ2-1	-	TGTGCCAGCAGCCCCCGGCATAACGAGCAGTTCTTC	CASSPRHNEQFF
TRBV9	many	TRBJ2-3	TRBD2	TGTGCCAGCAATCCCGGACTAGCGGGAAACACAGATACGCAGTATTTT	CASNPGLAGNTDTQYF
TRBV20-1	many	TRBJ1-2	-	TGCAGTGCTAGACTCCAGGGACACTATGGCTACACCTTC	CSARLQGHYGYTF
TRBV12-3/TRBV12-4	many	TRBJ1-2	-	TGTGCCAGCACTGTCGCCGGGACACAAGGCTACACCTTC	CASTVAGTQGYTF
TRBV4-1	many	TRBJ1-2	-	TGCGCCAGCAGCCAGGAAAGGACAATAAACTATGGCTACACCTTC	CASSQERTINYGYTF
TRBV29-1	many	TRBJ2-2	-	TGCAGCGTTGAAGAAACCGGGGAGCTGTTTTTT	CSVEETGELFF
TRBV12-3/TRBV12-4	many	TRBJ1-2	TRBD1	TGTGCCAGCAGGGACAGGGTAGTCTACACCTTC	CASRDRVVYTF
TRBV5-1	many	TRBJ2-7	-	TGCGCCAGCAGCTTGTCGACAGATTACGAGCAGTACTTC	CASSLSTDYEQYF
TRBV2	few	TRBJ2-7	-	TGTGCCAGCAGAGTTCCCTTAGACTCGGGCGAGCAGTACTTC	CASRVPLDSGEQYF
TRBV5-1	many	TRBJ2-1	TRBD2	TGCGCCAGCAGAAGGACTAGCGGGAGCTCCTACAATGAGCAGTTCTTC	CASRRTSGSSYNEQFF
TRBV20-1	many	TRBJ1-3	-	TGCAGTGCTCCCGACAGACGGCCGGGAAACACCATATATTTT	CSAPDRRPGNTIYF
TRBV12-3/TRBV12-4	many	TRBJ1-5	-	TGTGCCAGCAGTTTCGGCAACAATCAGCCCCAGCATTTT	CASSFGNNQPQHF
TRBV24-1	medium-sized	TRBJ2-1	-	TGTGCCACCAGTGACACAACGGGACCCAGAATCTTC	CATSDTTGPRIF
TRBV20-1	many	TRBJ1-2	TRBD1	TGCAGTGCAAGGGGACAGACCTATGGCTACACCTTC	CSARGQTYGYTF
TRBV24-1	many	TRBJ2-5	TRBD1	TGTGCCACCAGTGAGGCAGGGGGCGAAGAGACCCAGTACTTC	CATSEAGGEETQYF
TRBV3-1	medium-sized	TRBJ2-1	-	TGTGCCAGCAGCCAACGGACCTACGAGCAGTTCTTC	CASSQRTYEQFF
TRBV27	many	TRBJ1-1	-	TGTGCCAGCAGTCCAACCATAGGGGAAACTGAAGCTTTCTTT	CASSPTIGETEAFF
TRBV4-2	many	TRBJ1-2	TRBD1	TGTGCCAGCAGCCAAGAACGGACAGGGATCAACTATGGCTACACCTTC	CASSQERTGINYGYTF
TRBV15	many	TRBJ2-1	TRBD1	TGTGCCACCAGCAGAGAATTCGGGACAGGGTACAATGAGCAGTTCTTC	CATSREFGTGYNEQFF
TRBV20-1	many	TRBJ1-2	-	TGCAGTGCTAGAGATCTAGGACAGACATATGGCTACACCTTC	CSARDLGQTYGYTF
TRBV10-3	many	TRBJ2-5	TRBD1	TGTGCCATCAGTTCCCCAGGGACAGGACAAGAGACCCAGTACTTC	CAISSPGTGQETQYF
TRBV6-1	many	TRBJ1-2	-	TGTGCCAGCAGTCGCGCAGCAAACTATGGCTACACCTTC	CASSRAANYGYTF